This TCR beta chain derives from a study of cytomegalovirus exposure and HLA in healthy donors. J gave up 2 bases and V 2 bases, and 9 bases lay outside the gene matches. The CDR3 is 17 residues long. In germline, CDR1 is SGHAT, CDR2 FQNNGV. Amplification used 60 Vbeta primers and 13 Jbeta primers. Assay: immunoSEQ multiplex PCR; the TCRdb copy retains only in-frame clones and omits some. This sample has more than 110,000 clones; around four fifths occur once, and the top ten carry 1% to 1.5%. The receptor's source is a male donor in good health and CMV-seropositive. V is TRBV11-2 and J is TRBJ2-3, with 8 bases matching TRBD2. The sample consisted of PBMCs. In DNA, the CDR3 is TGTGCCAGCAGCTTATGGGATGGGACTAGGCACACAGATACGCAGTATTTT. Its translation is CASSLWDGTRHTDTQYF.